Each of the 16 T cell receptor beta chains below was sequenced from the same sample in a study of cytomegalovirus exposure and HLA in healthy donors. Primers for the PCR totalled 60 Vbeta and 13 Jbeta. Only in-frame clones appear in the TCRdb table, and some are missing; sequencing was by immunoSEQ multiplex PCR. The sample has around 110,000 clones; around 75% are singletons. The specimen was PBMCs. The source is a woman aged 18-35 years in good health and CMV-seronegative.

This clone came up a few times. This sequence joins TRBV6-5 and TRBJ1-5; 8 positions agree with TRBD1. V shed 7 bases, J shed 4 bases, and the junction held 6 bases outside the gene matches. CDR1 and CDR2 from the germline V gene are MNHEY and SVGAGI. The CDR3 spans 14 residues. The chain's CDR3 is CASKGTGLNQPQHF. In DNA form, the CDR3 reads TGTGCCAGCAAAGGGACAGGCTTAAATCAGCCCCAGCATTTT.

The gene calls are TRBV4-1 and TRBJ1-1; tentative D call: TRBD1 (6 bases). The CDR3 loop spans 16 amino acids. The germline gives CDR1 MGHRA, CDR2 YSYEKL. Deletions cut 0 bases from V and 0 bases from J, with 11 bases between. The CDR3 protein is CASSQDQGPMNTEAFF. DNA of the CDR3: TGCGCCAGCAGCCAAGATCAGGGGCCGATGAACACTGAAGCTTTCTTT.

The CDR3, as DNA: TGTGCCAGCAGGTGGGACAGGGCAATTTATAGCAATCAGCCCCAGCATTTT. Its protein is CASRWDRAIYSNQPQHF. The chain carries TRBV28 and TRBJ1-5; 9 bases fit TRBD1. Trimming cost V 6 bases and J 0 bases; bases outside gene matches: 9. The CDR3 totals 17 residues. Germline-derived CDR1 and CDR2 are MDHEN and SYDVKM. The variable domain in full, with the rest retrieved from reference TRBV28 and TRBJ1-5, is DVKVTQSSRYLVKRTGEKVFLECVQDMDHENMFWYRQDPGLGLRLIYFSYDVKMKEKGDIPEGYSVSREKKERFSLILESASTNQTSMYLCASRWDRAIYSNQPQHFGDGTRLSIL.

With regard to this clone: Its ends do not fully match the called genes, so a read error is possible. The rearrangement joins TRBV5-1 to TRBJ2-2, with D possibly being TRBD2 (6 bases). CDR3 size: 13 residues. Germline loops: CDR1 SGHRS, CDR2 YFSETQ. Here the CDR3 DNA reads TGCGCCAGCAGCTTGGATATCCCCGGGGAGGTGTTTTTT. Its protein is CASSLDIPGEVFF.

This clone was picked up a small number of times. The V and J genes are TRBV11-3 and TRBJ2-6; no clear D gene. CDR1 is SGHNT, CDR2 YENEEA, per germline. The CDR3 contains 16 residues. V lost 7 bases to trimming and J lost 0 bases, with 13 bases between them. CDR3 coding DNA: TGTGCCAGCAACAATCTTACCGTCTCTGGGGCCAACGTCCTGACTTTC. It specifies CASNNLTVSGANVLTF.

Here the CDR3 reads CASSLVSGAYGYTF. DNA of the CDR3: TGTGCCAGCAGCTTGGTCTCAGGGGCCTATGGCTACACCTTC. The rearrangement joins TRBV5-6 to TRBJ1-2; a possible D gene is TRBD1 (6 bases). This CDR3 is 14 amino acids long. CDR1 and CDR2 (germline): SGHDT, YYEEEE. V was clipped by 0 bases and J by 4 bases, with 10 bases between them.

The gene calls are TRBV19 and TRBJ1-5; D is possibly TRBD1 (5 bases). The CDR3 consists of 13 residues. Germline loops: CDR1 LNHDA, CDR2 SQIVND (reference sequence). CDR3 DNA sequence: TGTGCGGGGGGGGACCTATGGGGGCAGCCCCAGCATTTT. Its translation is CAGGDLWGQPQHF.

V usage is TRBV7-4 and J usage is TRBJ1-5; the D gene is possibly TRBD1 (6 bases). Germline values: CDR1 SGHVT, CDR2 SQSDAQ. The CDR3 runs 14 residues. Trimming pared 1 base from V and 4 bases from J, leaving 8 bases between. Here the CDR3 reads CASSLVQGNQPQHF. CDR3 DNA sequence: TGTGCCAGCAGCTTAGTCCAGGGGAATCAGCCCCAGCATTTT.

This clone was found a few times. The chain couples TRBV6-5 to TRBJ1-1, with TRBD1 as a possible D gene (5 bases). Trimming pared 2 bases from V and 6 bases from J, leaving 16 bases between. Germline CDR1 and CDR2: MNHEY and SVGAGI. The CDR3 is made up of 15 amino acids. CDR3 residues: CASSYRESGGAEAFF. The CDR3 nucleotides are TGTGCCAGCAGTTACCGAGAATCAGGAGGGGCTGAAGCTTTCTTT.

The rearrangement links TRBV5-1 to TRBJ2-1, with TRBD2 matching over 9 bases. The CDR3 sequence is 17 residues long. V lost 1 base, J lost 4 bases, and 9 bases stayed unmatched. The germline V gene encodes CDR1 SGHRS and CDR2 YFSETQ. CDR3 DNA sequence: TGCGCCAGCAGCTTGCTGGGCGAACTAGCGGGTTACAATGAGCAGTTCTTC. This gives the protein CASSLLGELAGYNEQFF. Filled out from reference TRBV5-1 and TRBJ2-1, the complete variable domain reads KAGVTQTPRYLIKTRGQQVTLSCSPISGHRSVSWYQQTPGQGLQFLFEYFSETQRNKGNFPGRFSGRQFSNSRSEMNVSTLELGDSALYLCASSLLGELAGYNEQFFGPGTRLTVL.

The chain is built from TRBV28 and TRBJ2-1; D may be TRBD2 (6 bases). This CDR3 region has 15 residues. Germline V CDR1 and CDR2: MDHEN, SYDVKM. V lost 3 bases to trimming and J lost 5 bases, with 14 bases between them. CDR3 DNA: TGTGCCAGCAGTTTTCCCGGCGGGGCCCACAATGAGCAGTTCTTC. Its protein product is CASSFPGGAHNEQFF.

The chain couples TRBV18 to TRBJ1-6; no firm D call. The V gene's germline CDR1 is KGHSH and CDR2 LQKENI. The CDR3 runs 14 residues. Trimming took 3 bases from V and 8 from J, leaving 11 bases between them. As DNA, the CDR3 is TGTGCCAGCTCACCGGGATTCGGGGATTCACCCCTCCACTTT. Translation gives CASSPGFGDSPLHF.

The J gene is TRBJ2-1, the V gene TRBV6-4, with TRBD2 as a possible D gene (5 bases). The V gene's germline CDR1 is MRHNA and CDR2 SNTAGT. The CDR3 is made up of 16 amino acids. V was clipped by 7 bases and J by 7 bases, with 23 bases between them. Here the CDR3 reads CASMPSAAASGNEQFF. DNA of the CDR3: TGTGCCAGCATGCCCTCGGCAGCCGCCTCGGGGAATGAGCAGTTCTTC.

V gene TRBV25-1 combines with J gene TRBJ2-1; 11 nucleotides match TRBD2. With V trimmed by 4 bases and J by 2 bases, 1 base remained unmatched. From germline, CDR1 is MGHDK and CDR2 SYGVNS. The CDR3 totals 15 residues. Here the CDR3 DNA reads TGTGCCAGCAGTGCTAGCGGGGGGACCTACAATGAGCAGTTCTTC. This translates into CASSASGGTYNEQFF.

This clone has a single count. CDR3 residues: CAWSLQHGGVAKNIQYF. In DNA, the CDR3 is TGTGCCTGGAGTCTTCAGCACGGAGGGGTTGCCAAAAACATTCAGTACTTC. This rearrangement joins TRBV30 to TRBJ2-4, with a weak D call TRBD2 (6 bases). The germline V gene has CDR1 GTSNPN and CDR2 SVGIG (reference sequence). The V end was cut by 2 bases, the J end by 1 base, with 18 bases between. This CDR3 contains 17 residues.

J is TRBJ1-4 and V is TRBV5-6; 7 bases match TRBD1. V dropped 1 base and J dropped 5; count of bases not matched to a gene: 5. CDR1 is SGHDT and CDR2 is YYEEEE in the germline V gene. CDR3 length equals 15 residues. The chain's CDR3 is CASSLSATGNEKLFF. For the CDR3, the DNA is TGTGCCAGCAGCTTGAGCGCGACAGGGAATGAAAAACTGTTTTTT. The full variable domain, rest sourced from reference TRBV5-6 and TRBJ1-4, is DAGVTQSPTHLIKTRGQQVTLRCSPKSGHDTVSWYQQALGQGPQFIFQYYEEEERQRGNFPDRFSGHQFPNYSSELNVNALLLGDSALYLCASSLSATGNEKLFFGSGTQLSVL.